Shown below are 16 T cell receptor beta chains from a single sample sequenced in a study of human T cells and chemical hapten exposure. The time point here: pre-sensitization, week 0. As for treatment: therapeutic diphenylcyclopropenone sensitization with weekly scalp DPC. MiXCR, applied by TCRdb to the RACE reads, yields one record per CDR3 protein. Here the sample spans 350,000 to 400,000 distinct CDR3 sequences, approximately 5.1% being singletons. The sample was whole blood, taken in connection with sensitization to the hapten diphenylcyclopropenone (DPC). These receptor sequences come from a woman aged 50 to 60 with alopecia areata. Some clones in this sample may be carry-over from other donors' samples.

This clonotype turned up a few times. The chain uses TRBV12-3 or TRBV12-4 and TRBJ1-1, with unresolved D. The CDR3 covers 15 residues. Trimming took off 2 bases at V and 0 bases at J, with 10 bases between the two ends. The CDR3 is CASSLSQGLNTEAFF. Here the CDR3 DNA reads TGTGCCAGCAGTTTAAGCCAAGGGTTGAACACTGAAGCTTTCTTT.

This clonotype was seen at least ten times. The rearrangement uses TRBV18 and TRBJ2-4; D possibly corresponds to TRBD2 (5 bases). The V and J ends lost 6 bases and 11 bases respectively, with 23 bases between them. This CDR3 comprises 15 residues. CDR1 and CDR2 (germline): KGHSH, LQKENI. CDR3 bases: TGTGCCAGCTCCCCCGGACTTCCCGTCTATGGGCTTCAGTACTTC. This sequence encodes CASSPGLPVYGLQYF.

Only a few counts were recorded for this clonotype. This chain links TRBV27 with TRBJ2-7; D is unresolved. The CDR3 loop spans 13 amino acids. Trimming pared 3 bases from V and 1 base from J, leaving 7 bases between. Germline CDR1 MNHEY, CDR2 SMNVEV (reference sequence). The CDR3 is CASSFHSSYEQYF. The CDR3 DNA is TGTGCCAGCAGTTTTCACTCTTCCTACGAGCAGTACTTC.

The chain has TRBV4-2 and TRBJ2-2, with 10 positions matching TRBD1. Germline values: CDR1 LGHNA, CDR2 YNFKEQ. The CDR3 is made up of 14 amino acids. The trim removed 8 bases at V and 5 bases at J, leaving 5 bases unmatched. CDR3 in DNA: TGTGCCAGCCAAGGACAGGGGGGGACCGGGGAGCTGTTTTTT. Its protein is CASQGQGGTGELFF.

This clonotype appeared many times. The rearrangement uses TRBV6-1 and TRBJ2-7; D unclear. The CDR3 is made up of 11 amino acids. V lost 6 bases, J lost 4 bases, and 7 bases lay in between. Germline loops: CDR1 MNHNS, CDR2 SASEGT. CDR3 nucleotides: TGTGCCAGCAGCAACCGTTACGAGCAGTACTTC. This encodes CASSNRYEQYF.

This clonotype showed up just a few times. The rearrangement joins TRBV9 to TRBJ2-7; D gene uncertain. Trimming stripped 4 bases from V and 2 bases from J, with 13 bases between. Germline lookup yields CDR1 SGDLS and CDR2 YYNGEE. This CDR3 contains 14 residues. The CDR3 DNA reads TGTGCCAGCAGCCCCAATATTGCGGCCTACGAGCAGTACTTC. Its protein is CASSPNIAAYEQYF.

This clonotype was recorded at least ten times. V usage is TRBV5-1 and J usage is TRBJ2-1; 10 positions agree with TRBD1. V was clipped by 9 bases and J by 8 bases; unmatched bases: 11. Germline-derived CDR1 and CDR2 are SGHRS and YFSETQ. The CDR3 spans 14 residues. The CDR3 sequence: CATAPGQGIDEQFF. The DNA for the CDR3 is TGCGCCACCGCCCCGGGACAGGGGATCGATGAGCAGTTCTTC.

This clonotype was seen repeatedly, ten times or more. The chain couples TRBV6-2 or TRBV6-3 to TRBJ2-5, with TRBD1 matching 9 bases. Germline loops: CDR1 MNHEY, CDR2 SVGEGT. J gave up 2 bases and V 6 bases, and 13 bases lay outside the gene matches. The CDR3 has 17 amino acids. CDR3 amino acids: CASRSPGTGRLQETQYF. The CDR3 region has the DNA TGTGCCAGCAGGTCCCCTGGGACAGGGAGACTACAAGAGACCCAGTACTTC.

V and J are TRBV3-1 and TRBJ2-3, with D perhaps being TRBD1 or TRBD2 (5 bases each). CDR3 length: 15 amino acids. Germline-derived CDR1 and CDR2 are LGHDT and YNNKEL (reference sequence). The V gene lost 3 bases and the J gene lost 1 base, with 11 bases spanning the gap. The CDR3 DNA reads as TGTGCCAGCAGCCAGAGAGGGGCGGGCACAGATACGCAGTATTTT. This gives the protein CASSQRGAGTDTQYF.

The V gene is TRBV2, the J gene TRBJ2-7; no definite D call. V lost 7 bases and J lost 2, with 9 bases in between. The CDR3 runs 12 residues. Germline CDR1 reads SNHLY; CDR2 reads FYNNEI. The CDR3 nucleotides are TGTGCCAGCAAACAAATCGCCTACGAGCAGTACTTC. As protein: CASKQIAYEQYF.

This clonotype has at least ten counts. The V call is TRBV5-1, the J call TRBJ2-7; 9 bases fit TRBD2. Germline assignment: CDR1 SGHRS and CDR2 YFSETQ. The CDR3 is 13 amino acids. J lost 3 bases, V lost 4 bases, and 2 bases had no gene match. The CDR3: CASSPAGGYEQYF. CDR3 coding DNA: TGCGCCAGCAGCCCAGCGGGGGGCTACGAGCAGTACTTC.

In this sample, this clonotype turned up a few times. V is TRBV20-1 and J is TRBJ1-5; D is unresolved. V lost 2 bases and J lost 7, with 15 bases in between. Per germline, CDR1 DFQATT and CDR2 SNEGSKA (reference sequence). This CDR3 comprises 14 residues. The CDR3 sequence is CSARPEGPGQPQHF. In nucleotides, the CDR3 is TGCAGTGCTAGACCCGAGGGTCCCGGGCAGCCCCAGCATTTT.

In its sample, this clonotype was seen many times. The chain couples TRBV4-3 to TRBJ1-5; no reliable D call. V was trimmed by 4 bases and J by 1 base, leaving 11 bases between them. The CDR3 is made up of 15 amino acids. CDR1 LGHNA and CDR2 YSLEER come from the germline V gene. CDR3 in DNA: TGCGCCAGCAGCCCGCGTGCAGGAAGCAATCAGCCCCAGCATTTT. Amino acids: CASSPRAGSNQPQHF.

The CDR3 DNA sequence: TGCAGCGTTTACAGGGGGCCTATGCTCGGCTACACCTTC. The encoded protein is CSVYRGPMLGYTF. The chain links TRBV29-1 to TRBJ1-2; TRBD1 agrees at 9 bases. J gave up 8 bases and V 5 bases, and 9 bases lay outside the gene matches. CDR1 is SQVTM, CDR2 ANQGSEA, per germline. The CDR3 has 13 residues.

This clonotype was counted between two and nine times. CDR3 loop: CASSLGGGDGNTIYF. As DNA, the CDR3 is TGCGCCAGCAGCTTGGGTGGTGGGGACGGAAACACCATATATTTT. The rearrangement uses TRBV5-1 and TRBJ1-3; a possible D gene is TRBD1 (5 bases). Germline V CDR1 and CDR2: SGHRS, YFSETQ. The CDR3 totals 15 residues. The V and J ends lost 0 bases and 4 bases respectively, with 11 bases between them.

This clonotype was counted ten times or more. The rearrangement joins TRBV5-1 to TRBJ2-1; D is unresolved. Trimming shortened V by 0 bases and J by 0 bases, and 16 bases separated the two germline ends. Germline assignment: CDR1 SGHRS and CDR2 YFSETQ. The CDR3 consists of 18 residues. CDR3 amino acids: CASSLGPQQVSSYNEQFF. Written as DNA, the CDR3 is TGCGCCAGCAGCTTGGGCCCCCAGCAGGTGAGCTCCTACAATGAGCAGTTCTTC. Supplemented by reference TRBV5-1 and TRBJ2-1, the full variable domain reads KAGVTQTPRYLIKTRGQQVTLSCSPISGHRSVSWYQQTPGQGLQFLFEYFSETQRNKGNFPGRFSGRQFSNSRSEMNVSTLELGDSALYLCASSLGPQQVSSYNEQFFGPGTRLTVL.